One sample yielded the 28 T cell receptor beta chains listed below, sequenced in a study of blood T cell dynamics during melanoma immunotherapy. Data came from immunoSEQ multiplex PCR; TCRdb stores just in-frame clones and leaves some out. The sample has 3,500 to 5,000 clones; more than 70% are singletons. Time point indicated: week 3, after first cycle of checkpoint inhibitor. The specimen was blood, collected from a patient treated with checkpoint blockade. The origin of the receptors is a human donor with melanoma.

For the CDR3, the DNA is TGCGCCAGCAGCTTGGTCGGGTTCGACACCGGGGAGCTGTTTTTT. It specifies CASSLVGFDTGELFF. V and J are TRBV5-1 and TRBJ2-2; D unclear. From germline, CDR1 is SGHRS and CDR2 YFSETQ. This CDR3 has 15 amino acids. V lost 0 bases and J lost 3, with 9 bases in between.

The rearrangement links TRBV9 to TRBJ1-2, with D hard to call. With 0 bases removed from V and 4 bases from J, the gap between germline ends came to 7 bases. This CDR3 has 13 amino acids. From germline, CDR1 is SGDLS and CDR2 YYNGEE. DNA of the CDR3: TGTGCCAGCAGCGTAGATGGTGCCTATGGCTACACCTTC. This gives the protein CASSVDGAYGYTF.

The rearrangement links TRBV5-4 to TRBJ1-1; D gene uncertain. This CDR3 comprises 15 residues. Germline CDR1 and CDR2: SGHNT and YYREEE (reference sequence). The V end was cut by 4 bases, the J end by 0 bases, with 13 bases between. In nucleotides, the CDR3 is TGTGCCAGCAGCCCTCTACAGAACATGAACACTGAAGCTTTCTTT. Translated, it gives CASSPLQNMNTEAFF.

The chain couples TRBV7-2 to TRBJ1-2; D is perhaps TRBD1 (5 bases). The V gene lost 0 bases and the J gene lost 4 bases, with 12 bases spanning the gap. The CDR3 contains 15 residues. The germline V gene has CDR1 SGHTA and CDR2 FQGNSA. CDR3 loop: CASSLADRVIYGYTF. The CDR3 region has the DNA TGTGCCAGCAGCTTAGCCGACAGAGTCATCTATGGCTACACCTTC.

The chain employs TRBV6-1 and TRBJ2-7; no firm D call. Trimming took off 1 base at V and 2 bases at J, with 6 bases between the two ends. CDR3 length: 13 residues. The V gene's germline CDR1 is MNHNS and CDR2 SASEGT. The CDR3 bases are TGTGCCAGCAGTGAAGTCCGCGCCTACGAGCAGTACTTC. This gives the protein CASSEVRAYEQYF.

This CDR3 reads CSVERSPQETQYF. CDR3 in DNA: TGCAGCGTTGAAAGGTCACCTCAAGAGACCCAGTACTTC. This chain links TRBV29-1 with TRBJ2-5; D unclear. Germline V gene sequence: CDR1 SQVTM, CDR2 ANQGSEA. The V gene lost 2 bases and the J gene lost 2 bases, with 9 bases spanning the gap. This CDR3 is 13 amino acids long.

This clone was detected a few times. This chain links TRBV9 with TRBJ1-3; 7 bases agree with TRBD1. Germline lookup yields CDR1 SGDLS and CDR2 YYNGEE. The CDR3 runs to 16 residues. J lost 0 bases, V lost 3 bases, and 6 bases had no gene match. The CDR3 region has the DNA TGTGCCAGCAGCGCCCGACAGGGCCTCTCTGGAAACACCATATATTTT. Translating gives CASSARQGLSGNTIYF.

This clone came up once. The chain links TRBV7-2 to TRBJ1-6; 10 bases fit TRBD1. This CDR3 contains 16 residues. From germline, CDR1 is SGHTA and CDR2 FQGNSA. Trimming removed 5 bases from V and 7 bases from J; junction bases left unmatched: 8. In nucleotides, the CDR3 is TGTGCCAGCAGCCCGACGACAGGGGGCGCCAATTCACCCCTCCACTTT. Its translation is CASSPTTGGANSPLHF.

This chain connects TRBV11-3 to TRBJ2-2; 9 bases map to TRBD1. There are 14 residues in the CDR3. Germline CDR1 reads SGHNT; CDR2 reads YENEEA. V lost 5 bases, J lost 5 bases, and 3 bases stayed unmatched. The CDR3 is CASSRGQGTGELFF. CDR3 nucleotide sequence: TGTGCCAGCAGCCGTGGACAGGGGACCGGGGAGCTGTTTTTT.

The chain couples TRBV4-3 to TRBJ1-6; D is unclear. Germline loops: CDR1 LGHNA, CDR2 YSLEER. Trimming left V 5 bases short and J 1 base short, with 3 bases between. The CDR3 runs to 13 residues. The CDR3 region is CASSESYNSPLHF. The CDR3 DNA reads as TGCGCCAGCAGCGAATCCTATAATTCACCCCTCCACTTT.

This rearrangement joins TRBV28 to TRBJ2-7, with 8 positions matching TRBD1. Germline V lookup: CDR1 MDHEN, CDR2 SYDVKM. V lost 4 bases, J lost 3 bases, and 8 bases stayed unmatched. The CDR3 is 15 amino acids. CDR3 in amino acids: CASSSPRDRSYEQYF. The CDR3 nucleotides are TGTGCCAGCAGTTCCCCCCGGGACAGGAGCTACGAGCAGTACTTC.

The gene calls are TRBV5-1 and TRBJ1-2, with TRBD1 matching 8 bases. Germline assignment: CDR1 SGHRS and CDR2 YFSETQ. CDR3 length equals 15 residues. V was pared by 10 bases and J by 6 bases, with 17 bases of the junction left unmatched. The CDR3 here is CAGTDRTGIPHGYTF. The CDR3 DNA follows: TGCGCCGGCACGGACCGGACAGGGATCCCTCATGGCTACACCTTC.

The gene calls are TRBV7-2 and TRBJ2-5; D tentatively fits TRBD1 or TRBD2 (5 bases each). This CDR3 has 12 amino acids. Per the germline V gene, CDR1 is SGHTA and CDR2 is FQGNSA. Trimming pared 4 bases from V and 5 bases from J, leaving 8 bases between. The CDR3, as DNA: TGTGCCAGCAGCTACGAGGGGGAGACCCAGTACTTC. This gives the protein CASSYEGETQYF.

This clone has a handful of counts. This sequence joins TRBV7-9 and TRBJ2-7; tentative D call: TRBD2 (6 bases). Germline V gives CDR1 SEHNR, CDR2 FQNEAQ (reference sequence). V lost 2 bases and J lost 3, with 14 bases in between. This CDR3 has 15 amino acids. As DNA, the CDR3 is TGTGCCAGCAGCTTAAGTCCTACGGGAGTCTACGAGCAGTACTTC. The encoded protein is CASSLSPTGVYEQYF.

The CDR3, as DNA: TGTGCCAGCAGCTTTTCTAGCGGGAGAGATACGCAGTATTTT. It is translated as CASSFSSGRDTQYF. The V gene is TRBV7-2, the J gene TRBJ2-3; TRBD2 matches 10 bases. Trimming took 3 bases from V and 5 from J; bases not matched to a gene: 2. Germline V gene lookup returns CDR1 SGHTA and CDR2 FQGNSA. This CDR3 region has 14 residues.

The V gene is TRBV29-1, the J gene TRBJ2-3; TRBD2 matches 7 bases. The CDR3 extends over 15 amino acids. In germline, CDR1 is SQVTM, CDR2 ANQGSEA. V lost 3 bases and J lost 0; bases outside the gene matches: 6. DNA for the CDR3: TGCAGCGTTGATTTACTAGCGCGAAGCACAGATACGCAGTATTTT. Its translation: CSVDLLARSTDTQYF.

This chain joins TRBV30 and TRBJ2-2; D is unresolved. V gave up 2 bases and J gave up 4 bases, with 14 bases separating them. CDR1 is GTSNPN and CDR2 is SVGIG in the germline V gene (reference sequence). The CDR3 sequence is 15 residues long. Written as DNA, the CDR3 is TGTGCCTGGAGTCCGGAAACTCGCCGCACCGGGGAGCTGTTTTTT. The encoded protein is CAWSPETRRTGELFF.

In its sample, this clone was seen once. This sequence joins TRBV5-1 and TRBJ2-5; 7 positions match TRBD1. Germline V gives CDR1 SGHRS, CDR2 YFSETQ. This CDR3 is built from 16 residues. V shed 1 base and J 3 bases; nucleotides not matched to a gene: 9. The CDR3 protein is CASSLNRQGAKETQYF. CDR3 nucleotide sequence: TGCGCCAGCAGCTTGAACAGACAGGGAGCAAAAGAGACCCAGTACTTC.

The chain couples TRBV7-2 to TRBJ2-3; D may be TRBD1 or TRBD2 (5 bases each). Germline CDR1 SGHTA, CDR2 FQGNSA. The CDR3 length is 16 residues. V lost 4 bases, J lost 1 base, and 15 bases lay in between. The CDR3 bases are TGTGCCAGCAGCTCGGACGGGGCGCCGGGCACAGATACGCAGTATTTT. Translated, it gives CASSSDGAPGTDTQYF.

J is TRBJ1-3 and V is TRBV18; 9 positions agree with TRBD1. The CDR3 extends over 13 amino acids. V lost 3 bases to trimming and J lost 8 bases; unmatched junction nucleotides: 2. CDR1 is KGHSH and CDR2 is LQKENI in the germline V gene. DNA of the CDR3: TGTGCCAGCTCACCGACAGGGGGAGACACCATATATTTT. This sequence encodes CASSPTGGDTIYF. Drawing the rest from reference TRBV18 and TRBJ1-3, the complete variable domain is NAGVMQNPRHLVRRRGQEARLRCSPMKGHSHVYWYRQLPEEGLKFMVYLQKENIIDESGMPKERFSAEFPKEGPSILRIQQVVRGDSAAYFCASSPTGGDTIYFGEGSWLTVV.

The J gene is TRBJ2-1, the V gene TRBV4-2, with TRBD1 identical over 7 bases. This CDR3 spans 14 amino acids. Germline CDR1 and CDR2: LGHNA and YNFKEQ. J lost 8 bases, V lost 4 bases, and 8 bases had no gene match. In DNA form, the CDR3 reads TGTGCCAGCAGCCCACAACTAGGGGGCGATGAGCAGTTCTTC. Encoded protein: CASSPQLGGDEQFF.

The genes are TRBV7-9 and TRBJ2-3, with 13 bases aligning to TRBD2. Trimming cost V 3 bases and J 3 bases; bases outside gene matches: 3. CDR3 size: 16 residues. Germline CDR1 SEHNR, CDR2 FQNEAQ (reference sequence). The CDR3, as DNA: TGTGCCAGCAGCTTCCGGACTAGCGGGAGTACAGATACGCAGTATTTT. Translation gives CASSFRTSGSTDTQYF.

This clone occurred once. The chain is built from TRBV7-2 and TRBJ1-1; 7 bases line up with TRBD1. Germline values: CDR1 SGHTA, CDR2 FQGNSA. J lost 3 bases, V lost 5 bases, and 9 bases had no gene match. This CDR3 has 15 residues. CDR3 in amino acids: CASSPRQGAYTEAFF. Written as DNA, the CDR3 is TGTGCCAGCAGCCCCCGACAGGGAGCTTACACTGAAGCTTTCTTT.

The chain has TRBV7-9 and TRBJ2-2, with 9 bases identical to TRBD1. Germline V gene data show CDR1 as SEHNR and CDR2 as FQNEAQ (reference sequence). This CDR3 spans 14 amino acids. With V trimmed by 5 bases and J by 4 bases, 2 bases remained unmatched. The CDR3 nucleotides read TGTGCCAGCAGCCAGACAGGGGGCACCGGGGAGCTGTTTTTT. Translating gives CASSQTGGTGELFF.

A single count supports this clone. The chain combines TRBV6-5 with TRBJ2-3; a possible D gene is TRBD2 (6 bases). Looked up from germline, CDR1 is MNHEY and CDR2 is SVGAGI. This CDR3 contains 15 residues. V shed 0 bases and J shed 4 bases, with 11 bases lying between them. The chain's CDR3 is CASSYSGGRPDTQYF. The CDR3 bases are TGTGCCAGCAGTTACTCTGGGGGGAGACCAGATACGCAGTATTTT.

The chain is built from TRBV11-3 and TRBJ2-2, with unresolved D. Germline CDR1 reads SGHNT; CDR2 reads YENEEA. The CDR3 is 12 amino acids. V dropped 5 bases and J dropped 2 bases, with 3 bases sitting between them. CDR3 nucleotide sequence: TGTGCCAGCAGCCGAAACACCGGGGAGCTGTTTTTT. Translating gives CASSRNTGELFF.

This chain connects TRBV29-1 to TRBJ2-4; TRBD2 is a possible D gene (5 bases). The germline gives CDR1 SQVTM, CDR2 ANQGSEA. This CDR3 spans 13 amino acids. With 4 bases removed from V and 4 bases from J, the gap between germline ends came to 11 bases. The CDR3 nucleotides are TGCAGCGTTGTGGTCCGAGGGAAAAACATTCAGTACTTC. Amino acid sequence: CSVVVRGKNIQYF.

V is TRBV19 and J is TRBJ2-5, with 12 nucleotides matching TRBD1. V was clipped by 5 bases and J by 4 bases; unmatched bases: 5. Germline assignment: CDR1 LNHDA and CDR2 SQIVND (reference sequence). The CDR3 totals 15 residues. CDR3 sequence (DNA): TGTGCCAGTAGTCAGGGACAGGGGGCTGGAGAGACCCAGTACTTC. It codes for CASSQGQGAGETQYF.